These T cell receptor beta chains were read from a single sample in a study of OX40 agonist ivuxolimab in advanced cancers. Sequencing was performed with immunoSEQ multiplex PCR; in TCRdb, only in-frame clones are kept and a portion is missing. The table records about 91,000 clones, more than 80% of them present only once. The sequences come from CD4+ or CD8+ T cells sorted from blood, collected in a trial of the OX40 agonist ivuxolimab. All receptors derive from an adult with an advanced solid tumor such as melanoma, head and neck, liver or kidney cancer. CDR3s include the opening cysteine and the closing phenylalanine or tryptophan. Each record gives: J gene, D gene, V gene, CDR3 length, clone size, CDR3 DNA, CDR3 protein. The D gene is left open where the match is weak. A row's size may be missing; if present it is once, few, many or a size class.

j_call: TRBJ2-1
d_call: TRBD2
v_call: TRBV18
cdr3_length: 17
clone_size: .
cdr3_nt: TGTGCCAGCTCACCACCCCGGGGTAGCGGGGGGGTCGATGAGCAGTTCTTC
cdr3_aa: CASSPPRGSGGVDEQFF

j_call: TRBJ1-5
d_call: .
v_call: TRBV6-6
cdr3_length: 15
clone_size: .
cdr3_nt: TGTGCCAGCAGAATAACAGGGTATGGCAATCAGCCCCAGCATTTT
cdr3_aa: CASRITGYGNQPQHF

j_call: TRBJ1-2
d_call: TRBD1
v_call: TRBV6-1
cdr3_length: 13
clone_size: .
cdr3_nt: TGTGCCAGCCGGACAGGGCTAAACTATGGCTACACCTTC
cdr3_aa: CASRTGLNYGYTF

j_call: TRBJ1-6
d_call: TRBD1
v_call: TRBV2
cdr3_length: 14
clone_size: .
cdr3_nt: TGTGCCAGCAGCGAGACAGGGGGCGAGGCACCCCTCCACTTT
cdr3_aa: CASSETGGEAPLHF

j_call: TRBJ1-4
d_call: .
v_call: TRBV7-9
cdr3_length: 15
clone_size: .
cdr3_nt: TGTGCCAGCAGCTTACAGGCAGGGGTTGGTGAAAAACTGTTTTTT
cdr3_aa: CASSLQAGVGEKLFF

j_call: TRBJ2-4
d_call: TRBD2
v_call: TRBV7-2
cdr3_length: 16
clone_size: .
cdr3_nt: TGTGCCAGCAGCGGAGGGACTAGCGGGAACAAAAACATTCAGTACTTC
cdr3_aa: CASSGGTSGNKNIQYF

j_call: TRBJ1-2
d_call: TRBD1
v_call: TRBV13
cdr3_length: 13
clone_size: .
cdr3_nt: TGTGCCAGTAAAGAACAGGGGGCAGGTGGCTACACCTTC
cdr3_aa: CASKEQGAGGYTF

j_call: TRBJ2-1
d_call: .
v_call: TRBV4-3
cdr3_length: 16
clone_size: .
cdr3_nt: TGCGCCAGCAGCCAAGATCAACTAGGGGCCTACAATGAGCAGTTCTTC
cdr3_aa: CASSQDQLGAYNEQFF

j_call: TRBJ2-3
d_call: TRBD2
v_call: TRBV7-2
cdr3_length: 14
clone_size: .
cdr3_nt: TGTGCCAGCAGCCGGGGACTAGCGGCAGATACGCAGTATTTT
cdr3_aa: CASSRGLAADTQYF

j_call: TRBJ1-1
d_call: .
v_call: TRBV5-1
cdr3_length: 14
clone_size: .
cdr3_nt: TGCGCCAGCAGCTCCCAGCGTATGAACACTGAAGCTTTCTTT
cdr3_aa: CASSSQRMNTEAFF

j_call: TRBJ1-1
d_call: .
v_call: TRBV6-4
cdr3_length: 13
clone_size: once
cdr3_nt: TGTGCCAGCAGTTTACAGGGGAACACTGAAGCTTTCTTT
cdr3_aa: CASSLQGNTEAFF

j_call: TRBJ1-5
d_call: TRBD1
v_call: TRBV7-2
cdr3_length: 13
clone_size: .
cdr3_nt: TGTGCCAGCAGCTTGATCACCGGGACAGGGAGGAGTTTT
cdr3_aa: CASSLITGTGRSF

j_call: TRBJ2-3
d_call: .
v_call: TRBV5-1
cdr3_length: 16
clone_size: .
cdr3_nt: TGCGCCAGCAGCTTGGAGGGGCGGGCCTCCACAGATACGCAGTATTTT
cdr3_aa: CASSLEGRASTDTQYF

j_call: TRBJ2-1
d_call: .
v_call: TRBV5-1
cdr3_length: 16
clone_size: .
cdr3_nt: TGCGCCAGCGCCTCGGGCGGGACAGACCGATACAATGAGCAGTTCTTC
cdr3_aa: CASASGGTDRYNEQFF

j_call: TRBJ2-5
d_call: .
v_call: TRBV7-2
cdr3_length: 14
clone_size: few
cdr3_nt: TGTGCCAGCAGCTCGCCGCTCCTGAAAGAGACCCAGTACTTC
cdr3_aa: CASSSPLLKETQYF

j_call: TRBJ1-4
d_call: .
v_call: TRBV6-5
cdr3_length: 14
clone_size: .
cdr3_nt: TGTGCCAGCAGTTACTCGCTATCCGGTGAAAAACTGTTTTTT
cdr3_aa: CASSYSLSGEKLFF

j_call: TRBJ1-2
d_call: .
v_call: TRBV5-1
cdr3_length: 14
clone_size: few
cdr3_nt: TGCGCCAGCAGCTTGGACAGCCGGAACTATGGCTACACCTTC
cdr3_aa: CASSLDSRNYGYTF

j_call: TRBJ2-7
d_call: .
v_call: TRBV6-6
cdr3_length: 13
clone_size: .
cdr3_nt: TGTGCCAGCAGTTACTCTCCAGAGGCCGGGCAGTACTTC
cdr3_aa: CASSYSPEAGQYF

j_call: TRBJ2-4
d_call: .
v_call: TRBV11-3
cdr3_length: 13
clone_size: .
cdr3_nt: TGTGCCACCTCGGGACTAGCCAAAAACATTCAGTACTTC
cdr3_aa: CATSGLAKNIQYF

j_call: TRBJ1-2
d_call: .
v_call: TRBV5-6
cdr3_length: 16
clone_size: .
cdr3_nt: TGTGCCAGCAGCTTGGCCCCGTGGCAGGGGACCTATGGCTACACCTTC
cdr3_aa: CASSLAPWQGTYGYTF

j_call: TRBJ1-6
d_call: .
v_call: TRBV27
cdr3_length: 16
clone_size: .
cdr3_nt: TGTGCCAGCAGTTTCTTCGGGGCCCTTCAAAATTCACCCCTCCACTTT
cdr3_aa: CASSFFGALQNSPLHF

j_call: TRBJ2-3
d_call: .
v_call: TRBV6-6
cdr3_length: 15
clone_size: .
cdr3_nt: TGTGCCAGCAGTTACTCCCCGGGAGCCACAGATACGCAGTATTTT
cdr3_aa: CASSYSPGATDTQYF

j_call: TRBJ1-1
d_call: .
v_call: TRBV6-6
cdr3_length: 15
clone_size: .
cdr3_nt: TGTGCCACCAACGGCCCCCCCGATTTAAGGCCTGAAGCTTTCTTT
cdr3_aa: CATNGPPDLRPEAFF

j_call: TRBJ2-3
d_call: .
v_call: TRBV29-1
cdr3_length: 13
clone_size: .
cdr3_nt: TGCAGCCCATTCCGCAGTAGCACAGATACGCAGTATTTT
cdr3_aa: CSPFRSSTDTQYF

j_call: TRBJ2-3
d_call: TRBD1
v_call: TRBV5-1
cdr3_length: 15
clone_size: .
cdr3_nt: TGCGCCAGCAGCCCTGAGAACAGGGGGGTGGATACGCAGTATTTT
cdr3_aa: CASSPENRGVDTQYF

j_call: TRBJ2-3
d_call: TRBD1
v_call: TRBV5-1
cdr3_length: 15
clone_size: once
cdr3_nt: TGCGCCAGCAGCTTGGGGGACAGGGCAGCAGATACGCAGTATTTT
cdr3_aa: CASSLGDRAADTQYF

j_call: TRBJ1-1
d_call: .
v_call: TRBV10-3
cdr3_length: 14
clone_size: .
cdr3_nt: TGTGCCATCAGTGGAACAGGAATGCACACTGAAGCTTTCTTT
cdr3_aa: CAISGTGMHTEAFF

j_call: TRBJ2-1
d_call: TRBD2
v_call: TRBV7-2
cdr3_length: 15
clone_size: .
cdr3_nt: TGTGCCAGCAGCTTTTCAGCGGGAGGGCCTAATGAGCAGTTCTTC
cdr3_aa: CASSFSAGGPNEQFF

j_call: TRBJ2-4
d_call: TRBD1
v_call: TRBV4-2
cdr3_length: 18
clone_size: .
cdr3_nt: TGTGCCAGTAGCCAACTGACAGGGTTGAGACTAGCCAAAAACATTCAGTACTTC
cdr3_aa: CASSQLTGLRLAKNIQYF

j_call: TRBJ1-1
d_call: .
v_call: TRBV6-5
cdr3_length: 13
clone_size: .
cdr3_nt: TGTGCCAGCATACGGACCCGAGGCACTGAAGCTTTCTTT
cdr3_aa: CASIRTRGTEAFF

j_call: TRBJ2-2
d_call: TRBD2
v_call: TRBV9
cdr3_length: 16
clone_size: .
cdr3_nt: TGTGCCAGCAGCGAACCAGCGGGGGAGAACACCGGGGAGCTGTTTTTT
cdr3_aa: CASSEPAGENTGELFF

j_call: TRBJ2-1
d_call: TRBD2
v_call: TRBV10-3
cdr3_length: 18
clone_size: .
cdr3_nt: TGTGCCATCAGTGGGTTTGTCGGGGGGGCTGCTGGGAACAATGAGCAGTTCTTC
cdr3_aa: CAISGFVGGAAGNNEQFF

j_call: TRBJ1-5
d_call: TRBD1
v_call: TRBV6-1
cdr3_length: 15
clone_size: .
cdr3_nt: TGTGCCAGCAGAAGGGGGCAAGACCCAAAGCAGCCCCAGCATTTT
cdr3_aa: CASRRGQDPKQPQHF

j_call: TRBJ1-5
d_call: TRBD1
v_call: TRBV7-9
cdr3_length: 15
clone_size: .
cdr3_nt: TGTGCCAGCAGCTTAGGGACAGGGGAAGGGCAGCCCCAGCATTTT
cdr3_aa: CASSLGTGEGQPQHF

j_call: TRBJ1-5
d_call: .
v_call: TRBV15
cdr3_length: 15
clone_size: few
cdr3_nt: TGTGCCACCAGCTTGCGACCCAATATTGATCAGCCCCAGCATTTT
cdr3_aa: CATSLRPNIDQPQHF

j_call: TRBJ2-2
d_call: .
v_call: TRBV14
cdr3_length: 14
clone_size: .
cdr3_nt: TGTGCCAGCAGCTACAGGGCGAACACCGGGGAGCTGTTTTTT
cdr3_aa: CASSYRANTGELFF

j_call: TRBJ2-1
d_call: TRBD2
v_call: TRBV5-1
cdr3_length: 14
clone_size: .
cdr3_nt: TGCGCCAGCAGCTCCGTAGCGGGGTACAATGAGCAGTTCTTC
cdr3_aa: CASSSVAGYNEQFF

j_call: TRBJ2-2
d_call: .
v_call: TRBV4-2
cdr3_length: 21
clone_size: .
cdr3_nt: TGTGCCAGCAGCCAGTTAACCGGGACAGGGGGACTAGCGGCGAACACCGGGGAGCTGTTTTTT
cdr3_aa: CASSQLTGTGGLAANTGELFF

j_call: TRBJ2-1
d_call: .
v_call: TRBV7-9
cdr3_length: 17
clone_size: .
cdr3_nt: TGTGCCAGCAGCCGTGGGCGGGAACTGCCCCTGATAAATGAGCAGTTCTTC
cdr3_aa: CASSRGRELPLINEQFF

j_call: TRBJ2-5
d_call: .
v_call: TRBV2
cdr3_length: 13
clone_size: .
cdr3_nt: TGTGCCAGCACTTCAGACAGCCAAGAGACCCAGTACTTC
cdr3_aa: CASTSDSQETQYF

j_call: TRBJ1-1
d_call: .
v_call: TRBV5-6
cdr3_length: 14
clone_size: .
cdr3_nt: TGTGCCAGCAGGCCTTACTTAAGGAACACTGAAGCTTTCTTT
cdr3_aa: CASRPYLRNTEAFF